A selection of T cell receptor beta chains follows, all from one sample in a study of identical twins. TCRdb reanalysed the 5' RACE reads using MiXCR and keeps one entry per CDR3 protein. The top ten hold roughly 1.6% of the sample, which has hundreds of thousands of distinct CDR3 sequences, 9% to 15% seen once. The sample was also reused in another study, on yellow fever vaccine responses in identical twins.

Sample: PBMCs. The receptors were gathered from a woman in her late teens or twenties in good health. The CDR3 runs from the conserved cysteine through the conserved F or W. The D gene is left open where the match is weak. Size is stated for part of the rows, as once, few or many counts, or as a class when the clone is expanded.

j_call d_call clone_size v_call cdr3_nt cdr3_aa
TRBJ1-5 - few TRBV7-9 TGTGCCAGCGGGACGGCCAATCTGCCCCAGCATTTT CASGTANLPQHF
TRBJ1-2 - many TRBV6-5 TGTGCCAGCAGCTATTACGGTGCTAACTATGGCTACACCTTC CASSYYGANYGYTF
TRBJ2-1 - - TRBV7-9 TGTGCCAGCAGCATGAAATTCGATGAGCAGTTCTTC CASSMKFDEQFF
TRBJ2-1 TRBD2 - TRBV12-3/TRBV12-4 TGTGCCAGCAGTACTGGGACTAGCGGCAGAACCGGTTACTACAATGAGCAGTTCTTC CASSTGTSGRTGYYNEQFF
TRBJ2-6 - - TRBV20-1 TGCAGTGCCCCGTCCGGGGGTGCAGGGGCCAACGTCCTGACTTTC CSAPSGGAGANVLTF
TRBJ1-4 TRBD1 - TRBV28 TGTGCCAGCAGATACGGACAGGGCGAAGTTGAAAAACTGTTTTTT CASRYGQGEVEKLFF
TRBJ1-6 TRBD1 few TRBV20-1 TGCAGTGCCCGACAGGGGGGCGGGGGTTCACCCCTCCACTTT CSARQGGGGSPLHF
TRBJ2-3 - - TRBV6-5 TGTGCCAGCAGTTACTCGGGGGGAAAAGGACATACGCAGTATTTT CASSYSGGKGHTQYF
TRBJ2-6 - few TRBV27 TGTGCCAGCAGTTTCCTGGGGGCGCTTAACCCTCATTCTGGGGCCAACGTCCTGACTTTC CASSFLGALNPHSGANVLTF
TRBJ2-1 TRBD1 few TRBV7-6 TGTGCCAGCAGCGCCGGGACAGGGGCCAATGAGCAGTTCTTC CASSAGTGANEQFF
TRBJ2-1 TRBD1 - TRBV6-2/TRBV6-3 TGTGCCAGCAGTTACGAGGGACAGGGAGCCCCCAATGAGCAGTTCTTC CASSYEGQGAPNEQFF
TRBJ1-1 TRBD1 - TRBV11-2 TGTGCCAGCAGCCAACAACGGACAGGGAATGAAGCTTTCTTT CASSQQRTGNEAFF
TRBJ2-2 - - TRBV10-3 TGTGCCATCAAAGGGACGGCGAACACCGGGGAGCTGTTTTTT CAIKGTANTGELFF
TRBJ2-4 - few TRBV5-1 TGCGCCAGCAGCGTACAGGGCGGTCTTGCCAAAAACATTCAGTACTTC CASSVQGGLAKNIQYF
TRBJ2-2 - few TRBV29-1 TGCAGCGTTGCATCCCAGGGGCTCACGAACACCGGGGAGCTGTTTTTT CSVASQGLTNTGELFF
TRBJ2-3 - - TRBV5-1 TGCGCCAGCAGCTCCCCCCCCACAGATACGCAGTATTTT CASSSPPTDTQYF
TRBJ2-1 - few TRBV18 TGTGCCAGCTCACCTACAGGGCGAGTTGAGCAGTTCTTC CASSPTGRVEQFF
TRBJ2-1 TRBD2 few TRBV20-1 TGCAGTGCTAGAGGATCGGGGGGAGGATTGCGGGAGCAGTTCTTC CSARGSGGGLREQFF
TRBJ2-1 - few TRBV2 TGTGCCAGCAGTGAATCCGCACAGCAGTTCTTC CASSESAQQFF
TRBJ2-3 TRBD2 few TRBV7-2 TGTGCCAGCAGCTTAGTTAGCGGGGGGGCCTTAGATACGCAGTATTTT CASSLVSGGALDTQYF
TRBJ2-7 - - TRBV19 TGTGCCAGTAGTATAGTTGGGGGATCCTACGAGCAGTACTTC CASSIVGGSYEQYF
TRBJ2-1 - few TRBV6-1 TGTGCCAGCAGTGATCGGTGGAATGAGCAGTTCTTC CASSDRWNEQFF
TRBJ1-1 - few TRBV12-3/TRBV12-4 TGTGCCAGCAGTTTGAAAACCTCGTTCGTTTTCTTT CASSLKTSFVFF
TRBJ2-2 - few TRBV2 TGTGCCTCCCTACCGAACACCGGGGAGCTGTTTTTT CASLPNTGELFF
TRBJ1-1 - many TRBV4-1 TGCGCCAGCAGCCAGCCCCGTTGGGCTGCTGAAGCTTTCTTT CASSQPRWAAEAFF
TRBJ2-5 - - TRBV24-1 TGTGCCACCAGCCTCGTCGAGACCCAGTACTTC CATSLVETQYF
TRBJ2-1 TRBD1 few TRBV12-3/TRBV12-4 TGTGCCAGCAGGATCCGGGACAGGGTAGTAAATGAGCAGTTCTTC CASRIRDRVVNEQFF
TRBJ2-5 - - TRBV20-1 TGCAGTGCTAGAGTTCTCACTGAGACCCAGTACTTC CSARVLTETQYF